These T cell receptor beta chains were read from a single sample in a study of regulatory T cells in long-lasting Graves disease. TCRdb re-called the multiplex PCR reads with MiXCR, one entry per CDR3 protein. This table holds about 470,000 distinct CDR3 sequences, around 21% found once. The sequencing here drew on peripheral blood mononuclear cells (PBMCs), taken when the disease was refractory, from a patient treated with antithyroid drugs. The origin of the receptors is a female donor with Graves disease. The CDR3 runs from the conserved cysteine through the conserved F or W. The order of the fields is V gene, J gene, D gene, clone size, CDR3 protein, CDR3 DNA. The D gene is left open where the match is weak. The size entry is marked missing in some rows and otherwise reads once, few, many or a size class.

v_gene: TRBV29-1; j_gene: TRBJ1-2; d_gene: .; abundance: .; CDR3aa: CSVGAQTYYGYTF; CDR3nt: TGCAGCGTTGGCGCCCAGACGTACTATGGCTACACCTTC
v_gene: TRBV20-1; j_gene: TRBJ2-3; d_gene: .; abundance: .; CDR3aa: CSARAHRADTQYF; CDR3nt: TGCAGTGCTAGAGCCCACAGGGCAGATACGCAGTATTTT
v_gene: TRBV15; j_gene: TRBJ1-5; d_gene: .; abundance: few; CDR3aa: CATSSRLNQPQHF; CDR3nt: TGTGCCACCAGCAGCCGGCTCAATCAGCCCCAGCATTTT
v_gene: TRBV7-7; j_gene: TRBJ2-5; d_gene: .; abundance: .; CDR3aa: CASSSNGPRGETQYF; CDR3nt: TGTGCTAGCAGCTCCAATGGGCCAAGGGGGGAGACCCAGTACTTC
v_gene: TRBV7-3; j_gene: TRBJ2-1; d_gene: .; abundance: .; CDR3aa: CASSLMGRQGGPYNEQFF; CDR3nt: TGTGCCAGCAGCTTAATGGGGCGGCAGGGGGGTCCCTACAATGAGCAGTTCTTC
v_gene: TRBV28; j_gene: TRBJ2-7; d_gene: .; abundance: .; CDR3aa: CASSPTPGDFYEQYF; CDR3nt: TGTGCCAGCAGTCCTACTCCCGGGGATTTCTACGAGCAGTACTTC
v_gene: TRBV12-3/TRBV12-4; j_gene: TRBJ1-3; d_gene: .; abundance: few; CDR3aa: CATTVWRSSGNTIYF; CDR3nt: TGTGCCACCACAGTTTGGAGGAGCTCTGGAAACACCATATATTTT
v_gene: TRBV5-5; j_gene: TRBJ2-7; d_gene: .; abundance: many; CDR3aa: CASRGAAYEQYF; CDR3nt: TGTGCCAGCAGGGGGGCCGCCTACGAGCAGTACTTC
v_gene: TRBV3-1; j_gene: TRBJ1-4; d_gene: .; abundance: .; CDR3aa: CASSQDYEQGNEKLFF; CDR3nt: TGTGCCAGCAGCCAAGATTATGAACAGGGAAACGAAAAACTGTTTTTT
v_gene: TRBV29-1; j_gene: TRBJ2-7; d_gene: TRBD2; abundance: .; CDR3aa: CSVPGLAGVEDEQYF; CDR3nt: TGCAGCGTCCCGGGACTAGCGGGAGTAGAAGACGAGCAGTACTTC
v_gene: TRBV9; j_gene: TRBJ2-7; d_gene: TRBD1; abundance: many; CDR3aa: CASSATTGGVGYEQYF; CDR3nt: TGTGCCAGCAGCGCCACAACAGGGGGCGTTGGATACGAGCAGTACTTC
v_gene: TRBV18; j_gene: TRBJ1-5; d_gene: TRBD1; abundance: many; CDR3aa: CASSPLGGGDQHF; CDR3nt: TGTGCCAGCTCACCACTAGGAGGGGGCGACCAGCATTTT
v_gene: TRBV19; j_gene: TRBJ2-7; d_gene: .; abundance: .; CDR3aa: CASSPGLEQYF; CDR3nt: TGTGCCAGTAGTCCCGGTCTCGAGCAGTACTTC
v_gene: TRBV5-8; j_gene: TRBJ1-4; d_gene: .; abundance: .; CDR3aa: CASSFWGETSGEKLFF; CDR3nt: TGTGCCAGCAGCTTCTGGGGCGAGACCAGCGGTGAAAAACTGTTTTTT
v_gene: TRBV7-9; j_gene: TRBJ1-5; d_gene: TRBD1; abundance: .; CDR3aa: CASSQDRERQPQHF; CDR3nt: TGTGCCAGCAGCCAGGACAGGGAGAGGCAGCCCCAGCATTTT
v_gene: TRBV30; j_gene: TRBJ2-4; d_gene: .; abundance: few; CDR3aa: CAWSASRGDPKNIQYF; CDR3nt: TGTGCCTGGAGTGCGAGCCGAGGGGATCCCAAAAACATTCAGTACTTC
v_gene: TRBV7-8; j_gene: TRBJ1-2; d_gene: .; abundance: many; CDR3aa: CASSPRGEPNYGYTF; CDR3nt: TGTGCCAGCAGTCCGCGCGGGGAACCTAACTATGGCTACACCTTC
v_gene: TRBV6-1; j_gene: TRBJ1-2; d_gene: .; abundance: many; CDR3aa: CASSADGLNYGYTF; CDR3nt: TGTGCCAGCAGTGCGGACGGATTAAACTATGGCTACACCTTC
v_gene: TRBV3-1; j_gene: TRBJ1-6; d_gene: .; abundance: .; CDR3aa: CASSRDLSNSPLHF; CDR3nt: TGTGCCAGCAGCCGTGACCTCTCTAATTCACCCCTCCACTTT
v_gene: TRBV27; j_gene: TRBJ2-5; d_gene: .; abundance: many; CDR3aa: CASSFVSVSGRETQYF; CDR3nt: TGTGCCAGCAGTTTCGTCAGTGTATCAGGGCGAGAGACCCAGTACTTC
v_gene: TRBV3-1; j_gene: TRBJ1-2; d_gene: .; abundance: many; CDR3aa: CASSQVAVGGSYGYTF; CDR3nt: TGTGCCAGCAGCCAAGTGGCGGTTGGGGGTTCTTATGGCTACACCTTC
v_gene: TRBV7-9; j_gene: TRBJ2-7; d_gene: .; abundance: .; CDR3aa: CASSPPGFGEQYF; CDR3nt: TGTGCCAGCAGCCCGCCGGGTTTCGGCGAGCAGTACTTC
v_gene: TRBV11-2; j_gene: TRBJ1-1; d_gene: .; abundance: many; CDR3aa: CASSLESVGYTEAFF; CDR3nt: TGTGCCAGCAGCTTAGAATCCGTAGGTTACACTGAAGCTTTCTTT
v_gene: TRBV19; j_gene: TRBJ2-5; d_gene: .; abundance: few; CDR3aa: CASSIGAGRNYQETQYF; CDR3nt: TGTGCCAGTAGTATTGGGGCCGGCAGGAACTACCAAGAGACCCAGTACTTC
v_gene: TRBV18; j_gene: TRBJ2-4; d_gene: .; abundance: .; CDR3aa: CASSPLSIQGPNIQYF; CDR3nt: TGTGCCAGCTCACCACTGTCGATACAGGGCCCAAACATTCAGTACTTC
v_gene: TRBV12-3/TRBV12-4; j_gene: TRBJ2-2; d_gene: TRBD1; abundance: many; CDR3aa: CASSKRDRNTGELFF; CDR3nt: TGTGCCAGCAGCAAGAGGGACAGGAACACCGGGGAGCTGTTTTTT
v_gene: TRBV28; j_gene: TRBJ1-5; d_gene: TRBD1; abundance: few; CDR3aa: CASSPLTGGRQPQHF; CDR3nt: TGTGCCAGCAGTCCCCTGACAGGGGGCAGGCAGCCCCAGCATTTT